This T cell receptor (beta chain) was found in a study of blood T cell repertoires in COVID-19. On the study more broadly: The United States, Italy and Spain provided the acute and convalescent COVID-19 samples. T cells, B-cell-depleted T cells, or PBMCs provided the cDNA or gDNA that served as material.

Original methodology: Reference gene primer amplification yielded estimated nucleated cell counts. Sequencing used immunoSEQ multiplex PCR; TCRdb keeps in-frame clones, though not all of them. That table gives V, J and clone size, and the DNA gave D and trimming. The sample contains 45,000 to 60,000 clones, 82% of which appear only once. CDR3 length: 13 amino acids. Trimming stripped 6 bases from V and 1 base from J, with 9 bases between. The genes are TRBV12-3 or TRBV12-4 and TRBJ1-1; no clear D gene. This sequence originates from an elderly woman with acute or convalescent COVID-19. Sequenced: peripheral blood. Here the CDR3 DNA reads TGTGCCAGCAGCCTGACACGGAACACTGAAGCTTTCTTT. Translating it yields CASSLTRNTEAFF.